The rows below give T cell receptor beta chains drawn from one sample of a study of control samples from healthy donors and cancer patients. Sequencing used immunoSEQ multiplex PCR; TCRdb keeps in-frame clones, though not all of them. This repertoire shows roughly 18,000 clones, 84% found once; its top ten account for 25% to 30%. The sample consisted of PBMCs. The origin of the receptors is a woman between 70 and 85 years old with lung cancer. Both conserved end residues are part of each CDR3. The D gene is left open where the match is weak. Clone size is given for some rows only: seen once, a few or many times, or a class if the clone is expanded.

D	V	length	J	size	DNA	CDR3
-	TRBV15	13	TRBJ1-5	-	TGTGCCACCAGCAGAGATAAGGGTTCGCCCCAGCATTTT	CATSRDKGSPQHF
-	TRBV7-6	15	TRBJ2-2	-	TGTGCCAGCAGCTTTTCCTACGGGGTCACCGGGGAGCTGTTTTTT	CASSFSYGVTGELFF
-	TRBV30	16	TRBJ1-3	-	TGTGCCTGGAGTGTAACGGGGGTCGCCCCAGGAAACACCATATATTTT	CAWSVTGVAPGNTIYF
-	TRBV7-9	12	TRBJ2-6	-	TGTGCCGGGTTGGGTGGGGCCAACGTCCTGACTTTC	CAGLGGANVLTF
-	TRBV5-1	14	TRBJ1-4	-	TGCGCCAGCAAGGGCCAGGGGTCTAATGAAAAACTGTTTTTT	CASKGQGSNEKLFF
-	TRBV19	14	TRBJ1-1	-	TGTGCCAGTAGTCCGCCCCTAGGGGAAACTGAAGCTTTCTTT	CASSPPLGETEAFF
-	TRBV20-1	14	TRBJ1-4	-	TGCAGTGCTAGTCAGGCCGGGGCATCCGAAAAACTGTTTTTT	CSASQAGASEKLFF
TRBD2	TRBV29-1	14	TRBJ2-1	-	TGCAGCGTTGGAGCGGGAGGCCCCCTCAATGAGCAGTTCTTC	CSVGAGGPLNEQFF
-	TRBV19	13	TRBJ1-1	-	TGTGCCAGTAGCGAGGGGGGGAGAACTGAAGCTTTCTTT	CASSEGGRTEAFF
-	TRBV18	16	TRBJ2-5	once	TGTGCCAGCTCACCCGGGGTCCGGTCTACTCAAGAGACCCAGTACTTC	CASSPGVRSTQETQYF
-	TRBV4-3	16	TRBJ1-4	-	TGCGCCAGCAGCCAAGATTCGCCGGGACTGAATGAAAAACTGTTTTTT	CASSQDSPGLNEKLFF
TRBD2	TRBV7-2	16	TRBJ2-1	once	TGTGCCAGCAGCTTAGCGCTAGCGGGAGGGTCCAATGAGCAGTTCTTC	CASSLALAGGSNEQFF